These 27 T cell receptor beta chains were all obtained from the same sample, sequenced in a study of cytotoxic CD8 clonotypes in ibrutinib-treated CLL (TCRdb year 2021). The time point label of this sample denotes: roughly 25 months on ibrutinib. Receptor amplification or capture employed the immunoSEQ multiplex PCR assay. Not all clones reach the TCRdb copy of this immuneACCESS table, which keeps in-frame sequences only. Checked studies attribute under half of the gap to unresolved V genes and leave the rest unexplained. The sample table shows about 250,000 clones, and 70% are seen once. 15% to 19% of the sample lies in the top ten. The source material was PBMCs, sampled after 24 months of ibrutinib treatment. The receptors come from a human donor with chronic lymphocytic leukemia.

This clone was detected once. The rearrangement links TRBV20-1 to TRBJ2-1; no clear D. Germline V gives CDR1 DFQATT, CDR2 SNEGSKA (reference sequence). This CDR3 region has 11 residues. V was cut by 5 bases and J by 4 bases, with 6 bases left in between. This CDR3 reads CSAEKYNEQFF. The CDR3, as DNA: TGCAGTGCTGAGAAATACAATGAGCAGTTCTTC.

This clone has more than one count but fewer than ten. The chain couples TRBV6-6 to TRBJ1-2, with D possibly being TRBD1 (5 bases). The germline gives CDR1 MNHNY, CDR2 SVGAGI (reference sequence). The CDR3 spans 12 residues. CDR3 residues: CAISTGTYGYTF. The CDR3 DNA sequence: TGTGCGATATCTACCGGGACCTATGGCTACACCTTC.

This clone is a singleton in its sample. The rearrangement uses TRBV30 and TRBJ1-3; D remains unclear. The CDR3 loop spans 15 amino acids. Per germline, CDR1 GTSNPN and CDR2 SVGIG (reference sequence). V shed 7 bases and J shed 2 bases, with 18 bases lying between them. CDR3 residues: CAFGPGPAPGNTIYF. CDR3 DNA sequence: TGTGCCTTCGGCCCGGGCCCTGCTCCTGGAAACACCATATATTTT.

The chain is built from TRBV11-3 and TRBJ2-2; D perhaps matches TRBD2 (5 bases). The CDR3 runs to 15 residues. Germline V gene data show CDR1 as SGHNT and CDR2 as YENEEA. Trimming cost V 0 bases and J 3 bases, with 8 bases left between them. CDR3 nucleotides: TGTGCCAGCAGCTTAGATCGGACTGACACCGGGGAGCTGTTTTTT. Protein product: CASSLDRTDTGELFF.

The rearrangement links TRBV9 to TRBJ2-3; 14 nucleotides match TRBD2. The V segment lost 4 bases and the J segment 2 bases; nucleotides outside the gene matches: 6. The germline V gene encodes CDR1 SGDLS and CDR2 YYNGEE. The CDR3 runs to 17 residues. The chain's CDR3 is CASSTGLAGGTTDTQYF. The CDR3 DNA reads TGTGCCAGCAGCACCGGACTAGCGGGAGGAACCACAGATACGCAGTATTTT.

This chain uses TRBV7-8 with TRBJ2-7; tentatively, D is TRBD1 or TRBD2 (5 bases each). Germline lookup yields CDR1 SGHVS and CDR2 FQNEAQ. V lost 3 bases and J lost 5, with 17 bases in between. CDR3 length equals 15 residues. CDR3 protein: CASSFRDQSSHEQYF. The DNA of the CDR3 is TGTGCCAGCAGCTTCCGGGACCAAAGTTCCCACGAGCAGTACTTC. Supplemented by reference TRBV7-8 and TRBJ2-7, the full variable domain reads GAGVSQSPRYKVAKRGQDVALRCDPISGHVSLFWYQQALGQGPEFLTYFQNEAQLDKSGLPSDRFFAERPEGSVSTLKIQRTQQEDSAVYLCASSFRDQSSHEQYFGPGTRLTVT.

The chain has TRBV6-5 and TRBJ1-2; D not certain. With 6 bases removed from V and 4 bases from J, the gap between germline ends came to 9 bases. Germline V lookup: CDR1 MNHEY, CDR2 SVGAGI. The CDR3 runs 12 residues. Here the CDR3 DNA reads TGTGCCAGCAGCAATGACGGCTATGGCTACACCTTC. This sequence encodes CASSNDGYGYTF.

The chain joins TRBV7-3 to TRBJ2-2; TRBD2 aligns across 10 bases. CDR3 size: 17 residues. The germline CDR1 and CDR2 sequences are SGHTA and FQGTGA. V gave up 1 base and J gave up 1 base; unmatched junction bases: 3. The CDR3 DNA sequence: TGTGCCAGCAGCTTAAACCCTAGCGGGAGGAACACCGGGGAGCTGTTTTTT. This gives the protein CASSLNPSGRNTGELFF.

This sequence joins TRBV28 and TRBJ2-7; the D gene could be TRBD1 or TRBD2 (5 bases each). This CDR3 has 16 amino acids. The V and J ends lost 10 bases and 3 bases respectively, with 25 bases between them. Germline V gives CDR1 MDHEN, CDR2 SYDVKM. The CDR3 reads CAIDANPGTGIYEQYF. CDR3 in DNA: TGTGCCATTGACGCCAACCCCGGGACCGGAATCTACGAGCAGTACTTC.

The genes are TRBV28 and TRBJ1-5; unclear D gene. The V and J ends lost 3 bases and 3 bases respectively, with 9 bases between them. The CDR3 is made up of 14 amino acids. Germline V lookup: CDR1 MDHEN, CDR2 SYDVKM. The CDR3 protein is CASSFGTINQPQHF. The CDR3 DNA reads as TGTGCCAGCAGTTTCGGTACGATCAATCAGCCCCAGCATTTT.

The chain is built from TRBV29-1 and TRBJ2-5, with D perhaps matching TRBD2 (5 bases). This CDR3 spans 11 amino acids. Germline V gene data show CDR1 as SQVTM and CDR2 as ANQGSEA. The germline V and J ends were trimmed by 6 bases and 3 bases, with 8 bases remaining between them. In DNA form, the CDR3 reads TGCAGCGTGGACGGGAAAGAGACCCAGTACTTC. Translating it yields CSVDGKETQYF.

This chain joins TRBV23-1 and TRBJ2-1; D unclear. TRBV23-1 is given ORF status, its function remaining uncertain. The V end lost 0 bases, the J end lost 1 base, and 7 bases lay between the germline ends. This CDR3 region has 15 residues. The CDR3 region has the DNA TGCGCCAGCAGTCAATCCCCCGGGTCCTACAATGAGCAGTTCTTC. This encodes CASSQSPGSYNEQFF.

J is TRBJ1-4 and V is TRBV30; 8 nucleotides agree with TRBD1. The CDR3 is 17 amino acids. V gave up 2 bases and J gave up 7 bases; unmatched junction bases: 15. CDR1 GTSNPN and CDR2 SVGIG come from the germline V gene (reference sequence). This CDR3 is CAWSPSGRGRPGEKLFF. In DNA, the CDR3 is TGTGCCTGGAGTCCCTCGGGCAGGGGGCGCCCGGGTGAAAAACTGTTTTTT.

The chain carries TRBV15 and TRBJ2-1, with 12 bases lining up with TRBD2. With V trimmed by 8 bases and J by 8 bases, 4 bases remained unmatched. The CDR3 sequence is 13 residues long. CDR1 LNHNV and CDR2 YYDKDF come from the germline V gene (reference sequence). The CDR3 loop is CATASGRVDEQFF. In DNA form, the CDR3 reads TGTGCCACCGCTAGCGGGAGGGTCGATGAGCAGTTCTTC.

The CDR3 region has the DNA TGTGCCAGCAGCGGGCGAAGTGCACAAGAGACCCAGTACTTC. Translation: CASSGRSAQETQYF. This chain connects TRBV6-1 to TRBJ2-5; D ambiguous. The V end was cut by 6 bases, the J end by 2 bases, with 13 bases between. The CDR3 length is 14 residues. Germline assignment: CDR1 MNHNS and CDR2 SASEGT.

V is TRBV9 and J is TRBJ1-2; D not certain. The CDR3 runs to 13 residues. Germline V gene data show CDR1 as SGDLS and CDR2 as YYNGEE. Trimming removed 0 bases at V and 0 bases at J, with 3 bases between. CDR3: CASSVEPNYGYTF. The CDR3 bases are TGTGCCAGCAGCGTAGAACCTAACTATGGCTACACCTTC.

J is TRBJ1-1 and V is TRBV5-1; tentative D call: TRBD1 (5 bases). CDR3 size: 15 residues. Trimming stripped 4 bases from V and 1 base from J, with 14 bases between. Per germline, CDR1 SGHRS and CDR2 YFSETQ. CDR3 loop: CASSGAGKGNTEAFF. For the CDR3, the DNA is TGCGCCAGCAGCGGGGCAGGGAAGGGGAACACTGAAGCTTTCTTT. The full variable domain, in which reference TRBV5-1 and TRBJ1-1 provide the parts outside the CDR3, is KAGVTQTPRYLIKTRGQQVTLSCSPISGHRSVSWYQQTPGQGLQFLFEYFSETQRNKGNFPGRFSGRQFSNSRSEMNVSTLELGDSALYLCASSGAGKGNTEAFFGQGTRLTVV.

The CDR3: CASSRTYEQYF. In DNA form, the CDR3 reads TGTGCCAGCAGCCGGACCTACGAGCAGTACTTC. The chain employs TRBV7-8 and TRBJ2-7; D not certain. The CDR3 runs 11 residues. CDR1 and CDR2 (germline): SGHVS, FQNEAQ. Trimming took 5 bases from V and 2 from J, leaving 4 bases between them. Together with reference TRBV7-8 and TRBJ2-7, the CDR3 gives the full variable domain: GAGVSQSPRYKVAKRGQDVALRCDPISGHVSLFWYQQALGQGPEFLTYFQNEAQLDKSGLPSDRFFAERPEGSVSTLKIQRTQQEDSAVYLCASSRTYEQYFGPGTRLTVT.

J is TRBJ2-3 and V is TRBV11-2; 10 bases line up with TRBD2. This CDR3 contains 16 residues. Trimming took 6 bases from V and 2 from J; bases not matched to a gene: 8. The germline V gene encodes CDR1 SGHAT and CDR2 FQNNGV. The CDR3 coding sequence is TGTGCCAGCAGGTCCCTGGGACTAGCGTACACAGATACGCAGTATTTT. It translates to CASRSLGLAYTDTQYF.

CDR3 residues: CATTSGGRNTGELFF. The CDR3 region has the DNA TGTGCCACCACGTCAGGGGGCCGGAACACCGGGGAGCTGTTTTTT. This chain uses TRBV27 with TRBJ2-2; 8 bases are a match to TRBD1. With 10 bases clipped from V and 1 base from J, the junction kept 8 bases outside the gene matches. The germline V gene has CDR1 MNHEY and CDR2 SMNVEV (reference sequence). The CDR3 length is 15 residues.

V gene TRBV2 combines with J gene TRBJ2-2; D might be TRBD1 (6 bases). V lost 4 bases, J lost 1 base, and 16 bases lay in between. The CDR3 sequence is 17 residues long. The germline CDR1 and CDR2 sequences are SNHLY and FYNNEI. CDR3 sequence (DNA): TGTGCCAGCAGTGTGTCGTTTGGACAGAAGAACACCGGGGAGCTGTTTTTT. Protein sequence: CASSVSFGQKNTGELFF. Full variable domain (remainder filled in from reference TRBV2 and TRBJ2-2): EPEVTQTPSHQVTQMGQEVILRCVPISNHLYFYWYRQILGQKVEFLVSFYNNEISEKSEIFDDQFSVERPDGSNFTLKIRSTKLEDSAMYFCASSVSFGQKNTGELFFGEGSRLTVL.

The genes are TRBV15 and TRBJ2-4, with 15 bases matching TRBD2. Germline V CDR1 and CDR2: LNHNV, YYDKDF (reference sequence). The CDR3 extends over 19 amino acids. J lost 0 bases, V lost 4 bases, and 7 bases had no gene match. Written as DNA, the CDR3 is TGTGCCACCAGCACCGGGGGACTAGCGGGAGGCGTAGCCAAAAACATTCAGTACTTC. Protein sequence: CATSTGGLAGGVAKNIQYF.

This chain connects TRBV29-1 to TRBJ1-2, with a weak D call TRBD1 (6 bases). The CDR3 runs 17 residues. Trimming shortened V by 1 base and J by 4 bases, and 22 bases separated the two germline ends. Germline V gene data show CDR1 as SQVTM and CDR2 as ANQGSEA. The CDR3 coding sequence is TGCAGCGTTGAAGTTTTTATTGGGGGCCGACGGGGCTATGGCTACACCTTC. Protein product: CSVEVFIGGRRGYGYTF.

The rearrangement joins TRBV29-1 to TRBJ2-3; 14 nucleotides agree with TRBD2. Germline values: CDR1 SQVTM, CDR2 ANQGSEA. The CDR3 consists of 16 residues. V was clipped by 6 bases and J by 2 bases; unmatched bases: 7. As DNA, the CDR3 is TGCAGCGTGCACAGGGGACTAGCGGGGGCCACAGATACGCAGTATTTT. Residues: CSVHRGLAGATDTQYF.

The chain combines TRBV29-1 with TRBJ1-2; 10 bases fit TRBD1. The ends lost 4 bases at V and 7 bases at J; junction bases unmatched: 6. Germline loops: CDR1 SQVTM, CDR2 ANQGSEA. The CDR3 is made up of 13 amino acids. The CDR3 here is CSVGQGARTGYTF. The CDR3 DNA reads as TGCAGCGTTGGACAGGGGGCGCGGACTGGCTACACCTTC.

As DNA, the CDR3 is TGTGCCAGCAGCTTGAGTCCCTCGACAGGGGGAGCCTACGAGCAGTACTTC. It encodes CASSLSPSTGGAYEQYF. The chain recombines TRBV5-5 with TRBJ2-7; 9 nucleotides agree with TRBD1. The germline V gene encodes CDR1 SGHKS and CDR2 YYEKEE (reference sequence). The V gene end was trimmed by 1 base and the J gene end by 2 bases; junction bases not matched to a gene: 10. CDR3 size: 17 residues.

The chain is built from TRBV7-9 and TRBJ2-1; 7 nucleotides align to TRBD2. This CDR3 has 17 amino acids. V lost 2 bases and J lost 0; bases outside the gene matches: 7. The germline V gene encodes CDR1 SEHNR and CDR2 FQNEAQ (reference sequence). The CDR3 spells CASSLSGGSSSYNEQFF. The CDR3, as DNA: TGTGCCAGCAGCTTATCTGGCGGGAGTAGCTCCTACAATGAGCAGTTCTTC.